Listed here are 23 T cell receptor beta chains from one sample, sequenced in a study of T cells after yellow fever vaccination (dated by TCRdb to between 2018 and 2021). What the treatment or condition label conveys for this sample: live attenuated yellow fever vaccine strain. Library preparation was by 5' RACE. The data were produced on an Illumina HiSeq 2500. TCRdb reworked the public reads: Q25 trimming with fastp, MiXCR clone assembly, productive beta chains retained. Rows with a matching CDR3 protein are joined into one entry that keeps the most common DNA and genes. Across this sample there are approximately 510,000 distinct CDR3 sequences, with around a fifth seen only once. The top ten clonotypes cover 16% of the sample. Sequenced here: PBMCs, sampled 21 days after the first yellow fever vaccination. The receptors shown here come from a man aged 18 to 30 who received the YFV17D yellow fever vaccine.

There are a few counts of this clonotype. The chain is built from TRBV12-3 or TRBV12-4 and TRBJ1-5; unclear D gene. V lost 3 bases to trimming and J lost 6 bases, with 6 bases between them. CDR3 length: 12 residues. CDR3 sequence reads: CASSLESQPQHF. CDR3 in DNA: TGTGCCAGCAGTTTGGAAAGTCAGCCCCAGCATTTT.

This clonotype was found a few times. The chain joins TRBV19 to TRBJ1-1; D ambiguous. CDR1 is LNHDA, CDR2 SQIVND, per germline (reference sequence). CDR3 length: 12 amino acids. Between the trimmed V and J ends, which lost 3 bases and 4 bases, there was a span of 6 bases. The CDR3 sequence: CASSIGVTEAFF. The CDR3 DNA sequence: TGTGCCAGTAGTATTGGGGTCACTGAAGCTTTCTTT.

The rearrangement links TRBV4-1 to TRBJ1-6, with no clear D. Germline lookup yields CDR1 MGHRA and CDR2 YSYEKL. V was trimmed by 0 bases and J by 2 bases, leaving 14 bases between them. The CDR3 contains 18 residues. CDR3: CASSQDPDPGAYNSPLHF. The CDR3 coding sequence is TGCGCCAGCAGCCAAGATCCGGACCCTGGGGCCTATAATTCACCCCTCCACTTT.

This clonotype is categorized as medium-sized (0.01 to 0.1%). The gene calls are TRBV20-1 and TRBJ2-1; 14 bases fit TRBD2. The germline gives CDR1 DFQATT, CDR2 SNEGSKA (reference sequence). CDR3 length: 14 residues. Trimming removed 5 bases from V and 7 bases from J; junction bases left unmatched: 4. CDR3 coding DNA: TGCAGTGCTCCGACTAGCGGGGGGGCTAATGAGCAGTTCTTC. Translated, it gives CSAPTSGGANEQFF.

This clonotype was seen many times. V is TRBV7-2 and J is TRBJ2-1; 7 bases agree with TRBD2. The CDR3 contains 13 residues. The germline CDR1 and CDR2 sequences are SGHTA and FQGNSA. Germline trimming cut 6 bases from V and 6 bases from J; bases unmatched to any gene: 5. This chain's CDR3 is CASRFGGGNEQFF. Written as DNA, the CDR3 is TGTGCCAGCAGATTCGGCGGGGGCAATGAGCAGTTCTTC. The variable domain in full, with the rest retrieved from reference TRBV7-2 and TRBJ2-1, is GAGVSQSPSNKVTEKGKDVELRCDPISGHTALYWYRQSLGQGLEFLIYFQGNSAPDKSGLPSDRFSAERTGGSVSTLTIQRTQQEDSAVYLCASRFGGGNEQFFGPGTRLTVL.

This clonotype was observed a handful of times. The chain uses TRBV11-1 and TRBJ1-2; D gene uncertain. This CDR3 comprises 12 residues. Trimming took off 2 bases at V and 8 bases at J, with 9 bases between the two ends. CDR1 SGHAT and CDR2 FQDESV come from the germline V gene (reference sequence). The CDR3, as DNA: TGTGCCAGCAGCTTATGGAGAGAGGGCTACACCTTC. Its translation is CASSLWREGYTF. The variable domain in full, with the rest retrieved from reference TRBV11-1 and TRBJ1-2, is EAEVAQSPRYKITEKSQAVAFWCDPISGHATLYWYRQILGQGPELLVQFQDESVVDDSQLPKDRFSAERLKGVDSTLKIQPAELGDSAMYLCASSLWREGYTFGSGTRLTVV.

This chain uses TRBV5-4 with TRBJ2-7; possible D gene TRBD2, 5 bases. Germline CDR1 and CDR2: SGHNT and YYREEE (reference sequence). The V end was cut by 4 bases, the J end by 5 bases, with 16 bases between. This CDR3 is 14 amino acids long. CDR3 nucleotide sequence: TGTGCCAGCAGCCCCGGGAATGGTTGGGACGAGCAGTACGTC. It is translated as CASSPGNGWDEQYV.

In regard to this clonotype: Sequence at one end of the junction differs from germline and may be a read error. V is TRBV12-3 or TRBV12-4 and J is TRBJ2-5, with D perhaps being TRBD1 or TRBD2 (5 bases each). This CDR3 has 12 residues. The CDR3 reads CASRQGGETQHF. The CDR3 nucleotides are TGTGCCAGCAGGCAGGGTGGGGAGACCCAGCACTTC.

The rearrangement links TRBV7-2 to TRBJ2-1, with 8 bases lining up with TRBD2. This CDR3 has 15 amino acids. The V gene end was trimmed by 2 bases and the J gene end by 9 bases; junction bases not matched to a gene: 9. Germline V gene lookup returns CDR1 SGHTA and CDR2 FQGNSA. CDR3 amino acids: CASSLTGGAVGEQFF. The CDR3 region has the DNA TGTGCCAGCAGCTTAACCGGGGGGGCGGTAGGTGAGCAGTTCTTC.

This chain connects TRBV19 to TRBJ1-3, with D hard to call. V lost 5 bases to trimming and J lost 5 bases, with 10 bases between them. This CDR3 is built from 13 residues. Germline V lookup: CDR1 LNHDA, CDR2 SQIVND (reference sequence). The CDR3 region has the DNA TGTGCCAGTAGTGATCGGACCCGAAACACCATATATTTT. The encoded protein is CASSDRTRNTIYF.

This chain connects TRBV5-1 to TRBJ2-1; D is possibly TRBD2 (6 bases). Trimming cost V 4 bases and J 7 bases, with 15 bases left between them. The germline CDR1 and CDR2 sequences are SGHRS and YFSETQ. The CDR3 loop spans 14 amino acids. CDR3 sequence reads: CASSGGTAPNEQFF. As DNA, the CDR3 is TGCGCCAGCAGCGGGGGGACGGCCCCGAATGAGCAGTTCTTC.

This clonotype occurred a few times. The genes are TRBV27 and TRBJ1-2; weak D call: TRBD1 (5 bases). Trimming took 3 bases from V and 1 from J, leaving 18 bases between them. The CDR3 sequence is 17 residues long. From germline, CDR1 is MNHEY and CDR2 SMNVEV (reference sequence). CDR3 nucleotide sequence: TGTGCCAGCAGTTTTACAAGGACATATCTCGATAACTATGGCTACACCTTC. Its protein product is CASSFTRTYLDNYGYTF.

There are a few counts of this clonotype. V is TRBV29-1 and J is TRBJ1-1, with D unclear. The ends were cut back, 6 bases at V and 0 bases at J, with 8 bases in the middle. The CDR3 runs to 12 residues. The germline V gene encodes CDR1 SQVTM and CDR2 ANQGSEA. This CDR3 is CSVSYMNTEAFF. The CDR3 DNA sequence: TGCAGCGTGTCATATATGAACACTGAAGCTTTCTTT.

The rearrangement uses TRBV5-6 and TRBJ1-5; D perhaps matches TRBD1 (5 bases). Between the trimmed V and J ends, which lost 2 bases and 7 bases, there was a span of 16 bases. Germline CDR1 SGHDT, CDR2 YYEEEE. The CDR3 has 15 amino acids. DNA of the CDR3: TGTGCCAGCAGCTTTCGCGGGGCCGGAGGGCAGCCCCAGCATTTT. Protein sequence: CASSFRGAGGQPQHF.

This clonotype was counted between two and nine times. The chain joins TRBV12-3 or TRBV12-4 to TRBJ1-5, with D uncertain. CDR3 size: 14 residues. Trimming left V 3 bases short and J 1 base short, with 7 bases between. CDR3 residues: CASSFAQSNQPQHF. The CDR3 DNA reads TGTGCCAGCAGTTTTGCACAGAGCAATCAGCCCCAGCATTTT.

This clonotype was detected only a few times. The V gene is TRBV6-1, the J gene TRBJ2-3; 8 bases align to TRBD1. This CDR3 is built from 14 residues. V lost 6 bases, J lost 2 bases, and 4 bases stayed unmatched. Germline assignment: CDR1 MNHNS and CDR2 SASEGT. The CDR3 protein is CASRDRGVTDTQYF. In DNA form, the CDR3 reads TGTGCCAGCAGAGACAGGGGAGTCACAGATACGCAGTATTTT.

The J gene is TRBJ2-1, the V gene TRBV7-9; D is ambiguous. Trimming removed 2 bases at V and 7 bases at J, with 18 bases between. The CDR3 is 16 residues long. Germline lookup yields CDR1 SEHNR and CDR2 FQNEAQ (reference sequence). The CDR3 reads CASSLYSAVVRNEQFF. DNA for the CDR3: TGTGCCAGCAGCTTATATTCAGCAGTCGTGCGGAATGAGCAGTTCTTC.

V and J are TRBV7-6 and TRBJ2-5; D unclear. V lost 4 bases and J lost 1, with 4 bases in between. This CDR3 contains 12 residues. The germline V gene encodes CDR1 SGHVS and CDR2 FNYEAQ. The CDR3 loop is CASSSFQETQYF. The CDR3 DNA is TGTGCCAGCAGCTCCTTCCAAGAGACCCAGTACTTC.

This clonotype has a count of ten or more. The chain has TRBV5-4 and TRBJ2-7; 8 positions match TRBD1. J was trimmed by 2 bases and V by 0 bases; bases with no gene match: 7. This CDR3 is built from 16 residues. The germline CDR1 and CDR2 sequences are SGHNT and YYREEE (reference sequence). The CDR3 loop reads CASSLVGTGRTYEQYF. CDR3 in DNA: TGTGCCAGCAGCTTGGTGGGGACAGGACGTACCTACGAGCAGTACTTC.

There are a few counts of this clonotype. V gene TRBV18 combines with J gene TRBJ1-1; D not resolved. Germline loops: CDR1 KGHSH, CDR2 LQKENI. The CDR3 contains 14 residues. Trimming pared 0 bases from V and 5 bases from J, leaving 10 bases between. Here the CDR3 DNA reads TGTGCCAGCTCACCACCGCATGCGGGGACTGAAGCTTTCTTT. Translated, it gives CASSPPHAGTEAFF.

This clonotype was counted only a few times. J is TRBJ2-1 and V is TRBV5-6; D gene uncertain. Per the germline V gene, CDR1 is SGHDT and CDR2 is YYEEEE. V was trimmed by 5 bases and J by 5 bases, leaving 23 bases between them. This CDR3 has 17 amino acids. This chain's CDR3 is CASSYLGIRVLHNEQFF. CDR3 in DNA: TGTGCCAGCAGTTACCTGGGTATAAGGGTTCTCCACAATGAGCAGTTCTTC.

This clonotype was observed a few times. The V call is TRBV7-2, the J call TRBJ2-1; a weak D match, TRBD2 (5 bases). With 4 bases removed from V and 8 bases from J, the gap between germline ends came to 21 bases. The CDR3 length is 16 residues. Germline CDR1 is SGHTA and CDR2 is FQGNSA. The CDR3 nucleotides read TGTGCCAGCAGCTCCGCAACTAGTTGGAGACGGGATGAGCAGTTCTTC. Translation gives CASSSATSWRRDEQFF.

This clonotype was seen only a few times. The J gene is TRBJ2-7, the V gene TRBV21-1; the table assigns TRBD1, which was not confirmed against the DNA. TRBV21-1 is termed a pseudogene. CDR3 length equals 18 residues. The CDR3 DNA sequence: TGTGCCAGCAGCAAAGACGGCGGGGGCCGGGACAATATGTTTGAGCAGTACGTC. As protein: CASSKDGGGRDNMFEQYV.